Listed below are T cell receptor beta chains from one sample, sequenced in a study of CXCR3-negative and CXCR3-positive naive CD8 T cells. Following a re-call of the 5' RACE reads, TCRdb has one entry per CDR3 protein and lacks DNA. In total, the table holds more than 35,000 distinct CDR3 sequences. What was sequenced was memory CD8+ T cells from blood. The receptors stem from a human donor in good health. Some clones in this sample may be carry-over from other donors' samples. Both conserved end residues are part of each CDR3. Fields, in order: CDR3 protein, J gene, V gene, CDR3 length.

CSVRNSPPQRNGYTF | TRBJ1-2 | TRBV29-1 | 15
CSVRTVRSYEQYF | TRBJ2-7 | TRBV29-1 | 13
CSVGLAGDYNEQFF | TRBJ2-1 | TRBV29-1 | 14
CASSIVPYNEQFF | TRBJ2-1 | TRBV19 | 13
CSVLRDGEQYF | TRBJ2-7 | TRBV29-1 | 11
CAGSRGNTGELFF | TRBJ2-2 | TRBV28 | 13
CASRLGSGELFF | TRBJ2-2 | TRBV7-9 | 12
CASSWGLAGPFSYEQYF | TRBJ2-7 | TRBV5-6 | 17
CASSQGRGQGTEQYF | TRBJ2-7 | TRBV4-3 | 15
CATSAQTRGSYNEQFF | TRBJ2-1 | TRBV15 | 16
CASSLFGDTEAFF | TRBJ1-1 | TRBV12-3/TRBV12-4 | 13
CSVEEQGQETQYF | TRBJ2-5 | TRBV29-1 | 13
CASSFAQIRGNEKLFF | TRBJ1-4 | TRBV28 | 16
CSVVQGLQNIQYF | TRBJ2-4 | TRBV29-1 | 13
CASSRSLSTGELFF | TRBJ2-2 | TRBV12-3/TRBV12-4 | 14
CASSQEERGGLETQYF | TRBJ2-5 | TRBV4-2 | 16
CASSYGLAGAYSTDTQYF | TRBJ2-3 | TRBV5-1 | 18
CASSPGANEQFF | TRBJ2-1 | TRBV12-3/TRBV12-4 | 12
CASSGDSKNTEAFF | TRBJ1-1 | TRBV2 | 14
CASSLRTDPLSYEQYF | TRBJ2-7 | TRBV28 | 16
CASSYSNAGLNTEAFF | TRBJ1-1 | TRBV6-5 | 16
CSVDSPANYGYTF | TRBJ1-2 | TRBV29-1 | 13
CASSESPELPLGEQFF | TRBJ2-1 | TRBV10-1 | 16
CASGRSVQETQYF | TRBJ2-5 | TRBV12-5 | 13